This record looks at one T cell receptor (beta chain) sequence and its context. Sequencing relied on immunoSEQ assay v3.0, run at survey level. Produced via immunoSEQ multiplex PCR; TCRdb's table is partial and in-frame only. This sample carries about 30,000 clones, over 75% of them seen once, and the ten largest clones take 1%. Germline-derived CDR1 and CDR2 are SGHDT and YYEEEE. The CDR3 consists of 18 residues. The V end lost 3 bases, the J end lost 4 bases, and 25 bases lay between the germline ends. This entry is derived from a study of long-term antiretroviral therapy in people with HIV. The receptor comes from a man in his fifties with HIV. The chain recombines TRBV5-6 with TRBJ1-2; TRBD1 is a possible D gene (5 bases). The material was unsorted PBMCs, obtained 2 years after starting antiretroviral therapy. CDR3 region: CASSSNGGTGPIFYGYTF. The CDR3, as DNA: TGTGCCAGCAGCTCTAACGGGGGGACCGGGCCTATATTCTATGGCTACACCTTC.